This T cell receptor (beta chain) was recorded in a study of blood T cells in healthy people across ages. The CDR3 runs 12 residues. Germline-derived CDR1 and CDR2 are KGHDR and SFDVKD. V was shortened by 8 bases and J by 6 bases, with 13 bases between the two germline ends. Next came a second PCR, run for roughly 7 to 12 cycles, which used a sample-barcoded 5' primer along with a J-beta primer mix. TCRdb processed the 5' RACE reads anew with MiXCR; each CDR3 protein has one entry. In the table there are under 1,100,000 distinct CDR3 sequences, 25% of which are singletons. These records were also assigned to another study, of T cells of mothers and their children.

V is TRBV24-1 and J is TRBJ2-7, with D hard to call. Sequenced: blood. This receptor was taken from a girl aged 2-15 years in good health. The CDR3, as DNA: TGTGCCACCATGACGTTAAGTGGCGAGCAGTACTTC. Amino acid sequence: CATMTLSGEQYF.